The clone carrying this T cell receptor beta chain has more than one count but fewer than ten. The entry originates in a study of blood T cell repertoires in COVID-19. Study-level information: Specimens from acute and convalescent COVID-19 originated in the United States, Italy and Spain. PBMCs, B-cell-depleted T cells, or T cells were the source of the cDNA or gDNA that made up the material.

The CDR3 extends over 15 amino acids. With 2 bases clipped from V and 4 bases from J, the junction kept 3 bases outside the gene matches. Germline V gene lookup returns CDR1 SEHNR and CDR2 FQNEAQ (reference sequence). Original analysis: Nucleated cell counts were estimated from reference gene primer amplification. The data were produced by immunoSEQ multiplex PCR, yet TCRdb's version contains in-frame clones alone and is incomplete. V and J calls and clone size are those listed in that table; D and trimming were worked out from the DNA. The sample carries around 190,000 clones, about 88% recorded once. Seattle enrolled patients during active infection and tracked them longitudinally.

The clonotype comes from a man aged 50-59 years with COVID-19, enrolled during active disease. The specimen sequenced was peripheral blood. The rearrangement links TRBV7-9 to TRBJ2-2; 8 bases agree with TRBD2. DNA of the CDR3: TGTGCCAGCAGCTTAAAGCGGGGGAGCACCGGGGAGCTGTTTTTT. It yields the protein CASSLKRGSTGELFF. Full variable domain (remainder filled in from reference TRBV7-9 and TRBJ2-2): DTGVSQNPRHKITKRGQNVTFRCDPISEHNRLYWYRQTLGQGPEFLTYFQNEAQLEKSRLLSDRFSAERPKGSFSTLEIQRTEQGDSAMYLCASSLKRGSTGELFFGEGSRLTVL.